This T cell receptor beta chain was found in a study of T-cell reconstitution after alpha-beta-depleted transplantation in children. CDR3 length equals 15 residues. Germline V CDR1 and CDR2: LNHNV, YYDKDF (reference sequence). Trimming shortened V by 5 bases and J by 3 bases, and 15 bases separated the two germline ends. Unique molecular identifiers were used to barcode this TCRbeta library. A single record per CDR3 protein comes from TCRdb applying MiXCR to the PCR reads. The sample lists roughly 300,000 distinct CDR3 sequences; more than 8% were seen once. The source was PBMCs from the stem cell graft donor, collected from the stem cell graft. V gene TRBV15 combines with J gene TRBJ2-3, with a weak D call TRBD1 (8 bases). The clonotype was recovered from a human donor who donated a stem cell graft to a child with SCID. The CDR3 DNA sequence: TGTGCCACCAGCGTAACAGGGGGAGGGACAGATACGCAGTATTTT. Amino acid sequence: CATSVTGGGTDTQYF.